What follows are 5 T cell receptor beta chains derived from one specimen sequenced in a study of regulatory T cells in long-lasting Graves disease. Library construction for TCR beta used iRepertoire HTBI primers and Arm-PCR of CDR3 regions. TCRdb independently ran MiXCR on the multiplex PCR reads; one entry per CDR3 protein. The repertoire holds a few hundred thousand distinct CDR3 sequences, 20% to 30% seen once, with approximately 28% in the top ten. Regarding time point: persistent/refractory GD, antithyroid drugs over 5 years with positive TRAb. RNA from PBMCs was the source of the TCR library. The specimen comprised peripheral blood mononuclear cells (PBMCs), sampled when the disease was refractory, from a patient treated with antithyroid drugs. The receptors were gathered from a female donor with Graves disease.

CDR3 bases: TGCAGTGCGGCTCTAGCGGGAGCGAATGAGCAGTTCTTC. This gives the protein CSAALAGANEQFF. The V and J genes are TRBV20-1 and TRBJ2-5, with 10 bases identical to TRBD2. The DNA end is a closer match to TRBJ2-1, so the J assignment may be wrong. The CDR3 is made up of 13 amino acids. Germline V lookup: CDR1 DFQATT, CDR2 SNEGSKA (reference sequence).

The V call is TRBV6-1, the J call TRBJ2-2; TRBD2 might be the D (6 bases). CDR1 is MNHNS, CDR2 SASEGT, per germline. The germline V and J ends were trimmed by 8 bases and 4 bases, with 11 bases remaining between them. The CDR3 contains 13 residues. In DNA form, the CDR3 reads TGTGCCAGCCGGGGGTCTTCCACCGGGGAGCTGTTTTTT. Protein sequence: CASRGSSTGELFF.

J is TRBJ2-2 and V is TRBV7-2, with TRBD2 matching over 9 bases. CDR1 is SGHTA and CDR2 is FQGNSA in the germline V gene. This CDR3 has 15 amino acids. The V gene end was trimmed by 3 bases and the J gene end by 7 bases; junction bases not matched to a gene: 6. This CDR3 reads CASSFTGTSIGELFF. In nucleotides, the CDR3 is TGTGCCAGCAGCTTCACCGGGACTAGCATCGGGGAGCTGTTTTTT.

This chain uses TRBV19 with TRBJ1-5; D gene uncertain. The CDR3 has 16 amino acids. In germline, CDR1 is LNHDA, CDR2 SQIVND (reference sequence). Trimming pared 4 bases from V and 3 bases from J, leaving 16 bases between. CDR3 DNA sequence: TGTGCCAGTAGTACCCTCGACATATTCGCCAATCAGCCCCAGCATTTT. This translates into CASSTLDIFANQPQHF.

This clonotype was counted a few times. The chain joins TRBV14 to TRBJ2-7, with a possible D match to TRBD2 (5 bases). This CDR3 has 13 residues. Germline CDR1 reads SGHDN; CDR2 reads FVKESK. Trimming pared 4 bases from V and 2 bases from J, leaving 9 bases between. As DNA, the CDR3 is TGTGCCAGCAGCCGCGAGGGAACCTACGAGCAGTACTTC. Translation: CASSREGTYEQYF.